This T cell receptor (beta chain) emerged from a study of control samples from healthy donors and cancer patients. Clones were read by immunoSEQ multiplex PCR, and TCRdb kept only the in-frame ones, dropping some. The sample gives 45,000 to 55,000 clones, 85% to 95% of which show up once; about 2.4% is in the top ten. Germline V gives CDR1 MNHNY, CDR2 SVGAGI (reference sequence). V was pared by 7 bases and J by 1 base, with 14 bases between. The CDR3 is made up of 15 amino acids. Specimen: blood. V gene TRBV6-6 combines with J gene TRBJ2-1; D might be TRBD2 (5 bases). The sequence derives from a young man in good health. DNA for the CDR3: TGTGCCAGCACCCTCCCCGGGGTGTCCTACAATGAGCAGTTCTTC. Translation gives CASTLPGVSYNEQFF.